The sequence of this TCR beta chain was determined in a study of beta chain features in type 1 diabetes. Worth noting for this clone: Its antigen is not identified.

Study results and caveats: Patients with type 1 diabetes carried fewer insertions and had more deletions at their VDJ junctions. High TCR expression in some cells could lead to their over-representation in cDNA sequencing. Type 1 diabetes patients had TCRB CDR3s that were shorter (moderately but significantly so) in all four CD4+ subsets.

Sequenced material consisted of expressed TCRB transcripts (all of the isolated RNA was reverse transcribed). Some clones are missing from TCRdb's copy, which holds only in-frame ones; the method was immunoSEQ multiplex PCR. Of about 47,000 clones in the sample, roughly 45% were seen once. This CDR3 has 12 residues. Germline V gene lookup returns CDR1 SGHVS and CDR2 FQNEAQ. The V gene lost 3 bases and the J gene lost 11 bases, with 11 bases spanning the gap. Specimen: stem cell memory CD4+ T cells from blood. This rearrangement joins TRBV7-8 to TRBJ1-5; D unresolved. This TCR derives from a young man with type 1 diabetes. CDR3 bases: TGTGCCAGCAGCTTGGACTCGCGCACCCAGCATTTT. This codes for CASSLDSRTQHF.